The rows below give T cell receptor beta chains drawn from one sample of a study of shared clonotypes between healthy human individuals. Method: immunoSEQ multiplex PCR; TCRdb's copy keeps in-frame clones and lacks some. The profile shows about 990,000 clones, around 78% of them singletons. The material sequenced was memory CD4+ T cells from PBMCs. These receptors were taken from a man aged 18 to 29 in good health. Some clones in this sample may be carry-over from other donors' samples. Each CDR3 is given with its conserved first and last residue. The D gene is left open where the match is weak. For some rows the clone size is stated as once, few or many, or as a class when expanded; others skip it.

d_call j_call clone_size v_call cdr3_nt cdr3_aa
NA TRBJ2-1 NA TRBV4-3 TGCGCCAGCAGCGCGGCAGGGGGGGCCCCTCGGGAGCAGTTCTTC CASSAAGGAPREQFF
NA TRBJ1-4 NA TRBV7-9 TGTGCCAGCAGTCTAGTCCAGGGCATGGATGAAAAACTGTTTTTT CASSLVQGMDEKLFF
NA TRBJ1-2 NA TRBV7-3 TGTGCCAGCAGCCCGGCGGCAGGGACAAGTGGCTACACCTTC CASSPAAGTSGYTF
NA TRBJ2-6 NA TRBV6-5 TGTGCCAGCAGTTCTGCCTTCCGAGGGGCCAACGTCCTGACTTTC CASSSAFRGANVLTF
TRBD1 TRBJ2-7 NA TRBV27 TGTGCCAGCACCCCGCTGGTCAACAGGGGGTTCGAGCAGTACTTC CASTPLVNRGFEQYF
NA TRBJ2-5 NA TRBV2 TGTGCCAGCAGTGATAGGGTGACGGGGACCCAGTACTTC CASSDRVTGTQYF
TRBD2 TRBJ2-3 NA TRBV30 TGTGCCTGGAGAGGTCAGGGAGGGTTAGCGGGAGGCACAGATACGCAGTATTTT CAWRGQGGLAGGTDTQYF
NA TRBJ2-3 many TRBV12-2 TGTGCAAGTCGCTTAGCGCTGAGGGAGACAGATACGCAGTATTTT CASRLALRETDTQYF
NA TRBJ2-6 NA TRBV28 TGTGCCAGCAGTTTAGTCGGAGATATTTACTCTGGGGCCAACGTCCTGACTTTC CASSLVGDIYSGANVLTF
TRBD1 TRBJ2-7 NA TRBV6-5 TGTGCCAGCAGTTACCACGGACAGGGAGGCGAGCAGTACTTC CASSYHGQGGEQYF
NA TRBJ1-1 NA TRBV28 TGTGCCAGCTCCGGTGGCGACACTGAAGCTTTCTTT CASSGGDTEAFF
NA TRBJ2-6 NA TRBV2 TGTGCCAGCAGTCCGGGACGGGCTCTTTGGGCCAACGTCCTGACTTTC CASSPGRALWANVLTF
NA TRBJ1-2 few TRBV4-3 TGCGCCAGCAGCCAAGATATGGGGGGGCGCAACTATGGCTACACCTTC CASSQDMGGRNYGYTF
NA TRBJ1-5 NA TRBV5-8 TGTGCCAGCAGCTCTCAGACCGTAGATAGCAATCAGCCCCAGCATTTT CASSSQTVDSNQPQHF
TRBD1 TRBJ2-7 few TRBV5-1 TGCGCCAGCAGCCCTGCGACAGGGGGGTACGAGCAGTACTTC CASSPATGGYEQYF